These 7 T cell receptor beta chains originate from one sample sequenced in a study of beta chain features in type 1 diabetes. Findings of the study overall: Among all four CD4+ subsets, Type 1 diabetes patients had TCRB CDR3s that were moderately but significantly shorter.

These receptors have no known antigen. What was sequenced were expressed TCRB transcripts, since all of the isolated RNA had been reverse transcribed. Clones were read by immunoSEQ multiplex PCR, and TCRdb kept only the in-frame ones, dropping some. Of more than 300,000 clones detected, around 10% appear once; the ten largest clones hold less than 0.65%. The sample taken for sequencing was central memory CD4+ T cells from blood. The receptors here all came from a man younger than 40 with type 1 diabetes.

This clone was recorded a few times. This sample includes further DNA sequences coding for the same CDR3. The rearrangement links TRBV28 to TRBJ1-2; the D gene is possibly TRBD1 (5 bases). Germline V CDR1 and CDR2: MDHEN, SYDVKM. V was cut by 4 bases and J by 4 bases, with 13 bases left in between. This CDR3 is 14 amino acids long. The CDR3 DNA sequence: TGTGCCAGCAGTTCCCCGGCAGGGACCTATGGCTACACCTTC. Protein: CASSSPAGTYGYTF.

The V and J genes are TRBV25-1 and TRBJ2-3; D unresolved. The V gene's germline CDR1 is MGHDK and CDR2 SYGVNS. The CDR3 is made up of 13 amino acids. V dropped 6 bases and J dropped 0 bases, with 7 bases sitting between them. CDR3 nucleotide sequence: TGTGCCAGCAGACATACTAGCACAGATACGCAGTATTTT. Translating it yields CASRHTSTDTQYF.

The chain employs TRBV2 and TRBJ2-7; TRBD1 might be the D (6 bases). The ends were cut back, 8 bases at V and 0 bases at J, with 14 bases in the middle. This CDR3 has 14 amino acids. Germline CDR1 is SNHLY and CDR2 is FYNNEI. The CDR3 DNA follows: TGTGCCAGCGGATTCCGGACAGCCTCCTACGAGCAGTACTTC. Amino acid sequence: CASGFRTASYEQYF.

This clone has only a few counts. The chain is built from TRBV4-2 and TRBJ2-7; D possibly corresponds to TRBD1 (7 bases). CDR1 is LGHNA and CDR2 is YNFKEQ in the germline V gene. The CDR3 covers 18 residues. V lost 5 bases and J lost 3, with 26 bases in between. The CDR3 sequence is CASSLQGSRRGGSYEQYF. The DNA for the CDR3 is TGTGCCAGCAGCTTACAGGGGTCCCGTAGAGGGGGGAGCTACGAGCAGTACTTC.

The chain employs TRBV4-1 and TRBJ2-3; D is uncertain. The CDR3 runs to 14 residues. Trimming left V 0 bases short and J 10 bases short, with 14 bases between. Germline loops: CDR1 MGHRA, CDR2 YSYEKL. CDR3 nucleotide sequence: TGCGCCAGCAGCCAAGAACCTTCCCCGTGGGCGCAGTATTTT. Translated, it gives CASSQEPSPWAQYF.

In this sample, this clone turned up a few times. The chain employs TRBV28 and TRBJ1-1; 10 nucleotides agree with TRBD1. CDR1 and CDR2 (germline): MDHEN, SYDVKM. The J segment lost 6 bases and the V segment lost 7 bases, leaving 8 bases of the junction unmatched. This CDR3 has 14 amino acids. CDR3 nucleotide sequence: TGTGCCAGCATTCCGGGACAGGGGTTCTCTGAAGCTTTCTTT. Its protein is CASIPGQGFSEAFF.

This clone showed up just a few times. The chain links TRBV6-6 to TRBJ2-3; D not certain. The CDR3 runs 15 residues. The V end lost 5 bases, the J end lost 0 bases, and 12 bases lay between the germline ends. Looked up from germline, CDR1 is MNHNY and CDR2 is SVGAGI (reference sequence). The CDR3 is CASSHLPASTDTQYF. Here the CDR3 DNA reads TGTGCCAGCAGTCACCTCCCAGCTAGCACAGATACGCAGTATTTT.